Sequencing of this T cell receptor beta chain was carried out in a study of T cell responses to AZD1222 COVID-19 vaccine. The wider study: Investigators merged groups given second doses at roughly 4 or roughly 12 weeks.

Generated by immunoSEQ multiplex PCR, the TCRdb table keeps only in-frame clones and is missing some. The sample lists over 110,000 clones; 91% were seen once. The V end was cut by 8 bases, the J end by 0 bases, with 11 bases between. Germline lookup yields CDR1 LNHDA and CDR2 SQIVND (reference sequence). This CDR3 is 14 amino acids long. Study-level results: Two AZD1222 doses significantly raised spike-specific TCR breadth and depth over controls.

In this sample, this clone turned up once. Its antigen is currently unknown. This material consisted of peripheral blood, taken on day 0 of AZD1222 vaccination. This receptor was identified in an adult in good health. This chain uses TRBV19 with TRBJ1-5, with D perhaps matching TRBD1 (6 bases). CDR3 nucleotide sequence: TGTGCCAGTTCCAGGGGTTCTAGCAATCAGCCCCAGCATTTT. This codes for CASSRGSSNQPQHF. The complete variable domain, with remaining parts taken from reference TRBV19 and TRBJ1-5, reads DGGITQSPKYLFRKEGQNVTLSCEQNLNHDAMYWYRQDPGQGLRLIYYSQIVNDFQKGDIAEGYSVSREKKESFPLTVTSAQKNPTAFYLCASSRGSSNQPQHFGDGTRLSIL.